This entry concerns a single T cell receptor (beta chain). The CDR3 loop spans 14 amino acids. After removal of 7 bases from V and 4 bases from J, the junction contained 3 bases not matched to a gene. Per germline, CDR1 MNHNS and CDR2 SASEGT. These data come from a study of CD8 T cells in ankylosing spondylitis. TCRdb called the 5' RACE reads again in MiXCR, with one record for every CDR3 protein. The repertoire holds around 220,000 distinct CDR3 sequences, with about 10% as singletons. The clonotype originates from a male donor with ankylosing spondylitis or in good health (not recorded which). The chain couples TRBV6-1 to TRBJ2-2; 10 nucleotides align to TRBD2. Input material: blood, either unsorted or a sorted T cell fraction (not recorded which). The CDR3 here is CASNSGGTTGELFF. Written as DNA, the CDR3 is TGTGCCAGCAATAGCGGGGGGACCACCGGGGAGCTGTTTTTT.